Given below is one T cell receptor (beta chain) in context. Residents of about two dozen US areas, aged roughly 18 to 89 years, made up the participants. Participant reports of clinical history set cohort assignment. The data stem from a study of blood T cell repertoires in COVID-19. Study as a whole: In each case, the material was cDNA or gDNA derived from T cells, B-cell-depleted T cells, or PBMCs.

Only in-frame clones appear in the TCRdb table, and some are missing; sequencing was by immunoSEQ multiplex PCR. Of approximately 150,000 clones listed, roughly 80% are singletons. The receptor's source is a woman between 35 and 50 years old who had recovered from COVID-19. Sequencing input: PBMCs or T cells enriched from blood (not recorded which).

The CDR3 DNA sequence: TGTGCCAGCAGCTTACGGGATCCTCAGGGGCGCTATGGCTACACCTTC. Amino acid sequence: CASSLRDPQGRYGYTF. This chain uses TRBV7-9 with TRBJ1-2; the D gene is possibly TRBD1 (6 bases). V was shortened by 2 bases and J by 4 bases, with 17 bases between the two germline ends. CDR1 and CDR2 (germline): SEHNR, FQNEAQ (reference sequence). The CDR3 consists of 16 residues.